This TCR beta chain came from a study of blood T cells in healthy people across ages. The study, taken as a whole, reports: Donor CMV infection status was unknown, possibly confounding age-related changes in expanded clonotypes.

Combining a sample-barcoded 5' primer with a J-beta primer mix, a second PCR ran for 7 to 11 cycles. Every cDNA molecule bore a tag from a template-switch adaptor containing 12 random nucleotides. TCRdb processed the 5' RACE reads anew with MiXCR; each CDR3 protein has one entry. The sample contains 600,000 or so distinct CDR3 sequences, about 30% of which appear only once. This clonotype was recorded a few times. The target antigen is unknown. Germline CDR1 and CDR2: SGHTA and FQGNSA. The CDR3 consists of 16 residues. The sample was blood. This clonotype was obtained from a woman older than 75 in good health. The chain couples TRBV7-2 to TRBJ2-1; 9 bases are a match to TRBD1. With the DNA end fitting TRBJ2-7 better, the J assignment may be wrong. CDR3 in amino acids: CASSLGGTGPYNEQYF. The CDR3 DNA is TGTGCCAGCAGCTTAGGGGGGACAGGGCCCTACAATGAGCAGTACTTC.